These T cell receptor beta chains were read from a single sample in a study of T cell responses to AZD1222 COVID-19 vaccine. The assay was immunoSEQ multiplex PCR, and TCRdb's table has in-frame clones only and misses some. Of about 91,000 clones in the sample, roughly 88% were seen once. The source material was peripheral blood, sampled on day 0 of AZD1222 vaccination. All receptors come from an adult in good health. Each CDR3 is given with its conserved first and last residue. The order of the fields is D gene, J gene, clone size, V gene, CDR3 protein, CDR3 DNA. The D gene is left open where the match is weak. A row's size may be missing; if present it is once, few, many or a size class.

-,TRBJ2-7,-,TRBV18,CASSPAGPNEQYF,TGTGCCAGCTCACCCGCGGGACCTAACGAGCAGTACTTC
-,TRBJ1-1,-,TRBV6-1,CASSETGPTEAFF,TGTGCCAGCAGTGAAACAGGGCCGACTGAAGCTTTCTTT
TRBD2,TRBJ2-3,-,TRBV7-3,CASSPGTSGSWDTQYF,TGTGCCAGCAGCCCAGGGACTAGCGGGAGTTGGGATACGCAGTATTTT
TRBD2,TRBJ2-1,-,TRBV10-3,CAISTSGVNEQFF,TGTGCCATTTCGACTAGCGGGGTTAATGAGCAGTTCTTC
TRBD1,TRBJ2-3,-,TRBV7-6,CASSWGTGGTDTQYF,TGTGCCAGCAGCTGGGGGACAGGGGGAACAGATACGCAGTATTTT
TRBD1,TRBJ1-1,few,TRBV28,CASRMTGGETEAFF,TGTGCCAGCAGGATGACAGGGGGTGAGACTGAAGCTTTCTTT
-,TRBJ1-5,-,TRBV10-3,CAITQNLGQPQHF,TGTGCCATCACTCAGAATTTAGGTCAGCCCCAGCATTTT
TRBD1,TRBJ2-1,-,TRBV27,CASKYGTGEDEQFF,TGTGCCAGCAAGTACGGGACAGGGGAGGATGAGCAGTTCTTC
TRBD1,TRBJ1-5,-,TRBV28,CASSLPGTGDQPQHF,TGTGCCAGCAGTTTACCTGGGACAGGGGATCAGCCCCAGCATTTT
-,TRBJ2-3,-,TRBV7-2,CASTPYGADTQYF,TGTGCCAGCACCCCTTACGGGGCCGATACGCAGTATTTT
-,TRBJ1-2,large,TRBV5-1,CASSPDGKGYTF,TGCGCCAGCAGCCCAGATGGGAAAGGCTACACCTTC
-,TRBJ2-7,-,TRBV27,CASSLDPGYEQYF,TGTGCCAGCAGTTTAGATCCGGGCTACGAGCAGTACTTC
-,TRBJ2-7,-,TRBV5-1,CASSLAPGSSYEQYF,TGCGCCAGCAGCTTGGCGCCAGGGAGCTCCTACGAGCAGTACTTC
-,TRBJ1-2,-,TRBV5-1,CASSLALDPNGYTF,TGCGCCAGCAGCTTGGCCCTGGATCCCAATGGCTACACCTTC
TRBD1,TRBJ1-2,-,TRBV10-3,CAIRSQGEDYGYTF,TGTGCCATCAGATCACAGGGGGAGGACTATGGCTACACCTTC
-,TRBJ2-3,-,TRBV9,CASSGTRGTDTQYF,TGTGCCAGCAGTGGAACACGGGGGACAGATACGCAGTATTTT
-,TRBJ2-7,few,TRBV7-8,CASSLGHSSYEQYF,TGTGCCAGCAGCCTGGGACACTCCTCCTACGAGCAGTACTTC
-,TRBJ1-1,once,TRBV7-9,CASSLPPGPEAFF,TGTGCCAGCAGCTTACCCCCAGGGCCTGAAGCTTTCTTT
-,TRBJ1-2,-,TRBV3-1/TRBV3-2,CASSLQSRVQGRYTF,TGTGCCAGCAGCCTTCAAAGTCGAGTTCAGGGGCGCTACACCTTC
-,TRBJ1-4,-,TRBV18,CASSRQEKLFF,TGTGCCAGCTCACGCCAGGAAAAACTGTTTTTT
-,TRBJ1-2,-,TRBV27,CASSLSPGSLGVGYGYTF,TGTGCCAGCAGTTTATCTCCAGGGAGCCTGGGAGTCGGCTATGGCTACACCTTC
TRBD1,TRBJ1-1,-,TRBV19,CASSMLGQGETEAFF,TGTGCCAGTAGTATGCTTGGACAGGGAGAAACTGAAGCTTTCTTT
-,TRBJ1-3,-,TRBV5-5,CASSPNPGSGNTIYF,TGTGCCAGCAGCCCAAATCCGGGCTCTGGAAACACCATATATTTT
-,TRBJ1-1,-,TRBV19,CASRFRDESEAFF,TGTGCCAGTAGATTCAGGGATGAATCGGAAGCTTTCTTT
-,TRBJ1-6,few,TRBV27,CASSLEGLPGGPLHF,TGTGCCAGCAGTTTAGAGGGACTGCCTGGGGGGCCCCTCCACTTT
TRBD2,TRBJ2-5,-,TRBV19,CASSRTSGSMETQYF,TGTGCCAGTAGTAGGACTAGCGGGAGCATGGAGACCCAGTACTTC
-,TRBJ2-3,-,TRBV19,CASSNNRADTQYF,TGTGCCAGTAGTAACAACCGTGCAGATACGCAGTATTTT
-,TRBJ1-1,-,TRBV5-1,CASSSYRASTEAFF,TGCGCCAGCAGTTCTTACAGGGCTAGCACTGAAGCTTTCTTT
TRBD2,TRBJ2-5,-,TRBV2,CASRRLAGRQETQYF,TGTGCCAGCAGGAGACTAGCGGGACGCCAAGAGACCCAGTACTTC
TRBD1,TRBJ2-7,-,TRBV6-2/TRBV6-3,CASSEDRDYEQYF,TGTGCCAGCAGCGAAGACAGGGACTACGAGCAGTACTTC
TRBD2,TRBJ2-7,-,TRBV5-6,CASSLELAGTYEQYF,TGTGCCAGCAGCTTGGAGTTAGCGGGGACCTACGAGCAGTACTTC
-,TRBJ1-4,-,TRBV7-9,CASSPGRGEEKLFF,TGTGCCAGCAGCCCTGGGAGGGGGGAAGAAAAACTGTTTTTT
-,TRBJ2-3,-,TRBV6-5,CASSYAGLRTDTQYF,TGTGCCAGCAGTTACGCTGGACTGCGCACAGATACGCAGTATTTT
-,TRBJ1-4,few,TRBV7-2,CASTLSHATNEKLFF,TGTGCCAGCACCCTTTCACACGCAACTAATGAAAAACTGTTTTTT
TRBD1,TRBJ1-1,-,TRBV28,CASSPGQGDTEAFF,TGTGCCAGCAGCCCTGGACAGGGGGACACTGAAGCTTTCTTT
-,TRBJ1-2,-,TRBV7-3,CASSPGGAYGYTF,TGTGCCAGCAGCCCGGGGGGGGCCTATGGCTACACCTTC
TRBD2,TRBJ2-7,-,TRBV6-5,CASSSSGRALPYEQYF,TGTGCCAGCAGTTCGAGCGGGAGGGCCCTTCCCTACGAGCAGTACTTC
TRBD1,TRBJ2-2,-,TRBV12-3/TRBV12-4,CASTTGRAGELFF,TGTGCCAGCACGACAGGGCGGGCCGGGGAGCTGTTTTTT
TRBD1,TRBJ1-2,-,TRBV5-1,CASSTGTGKSDGYTF,TGCGCCAGCAGCACCGGGACAGGCAAGAGCGATGGCTACACCTTC
-,TRBJ2-1,-,TRBV5-1,CASSLGTSSYNEQFF,TGCGCCAGCAGCCTCGGGACGAGCTCCTACAATGAGCAGTTCTTC
-,TRBJ2-1,-,TRBV29-1,CSVERGSNEQFF,TGCAGCGTTGAAAGAGGGTCTAATGAGCAGTTCTTC
-,TRBJ1-1,-,TRBV2,CASSKDRNTEAFF,TGTGCCAGCAGCAAGGACAGGAACACTGAAGCTTTCTTT
-,TRBJ2-3,-,TRBV5-1,CASSLGSRGNTQYF,TGCGCCAGCAGCTTGGGGTCGCGGGGAAATACGCAGTATTTT
-,TRBJ2-5,-,TRBV5-4,CASSEGAGGETQYF,TGTGCCAGCAGCGAGGGGGCCGGGGGTGAGACCCAGTACTTC
-,TRBJ2-3,once,TRBV5-4,CASSLGLLGADTQYF,TGTGCCAGCAGCTTGGGGCTTTTGGGGGCAGATACGCAGTATTTT
TRBD2,TRBJ2-1,-,TRBV5-6,CASSLIAGGRKYEQFF,TGTGCCAGCAGCTTGATTGCGGGGGGGCGGAAGTATGAGCAGTTCTTC
TRBD2,TRBJ2-7,once,TRBV2,CASSEDGRAGYEQYF,TGTGCCAGCAGTGAAGACGGGAGGGCCGGATACGAGCAGTACTTC
TRBD1,TRBJ2-2,-,TRBV2,CASSLGTANTGELFF,TGTGCCAGCAGCCTAGGGACAGCGAACACCGGGGAGCTGTTTTTT
-,TRBJ2-3,-,TRBV15,CATSRSGGRLDTQYF,TGTGCCACCAGCAGATCAGGAGGGAGGCTGGATACGCAGTATTTT
TRBD1,TRBJ2-5,few,TRBV6-2/TRBV6-3,CASSTGTGSRQYF,TGTGCCAGCAGTACGGGGACAGGAAGTCGGCAGTACTTC
-,TRBJ2-7,-,TRBV25-1,CASRGPGNGVMEQYF,TGTGCCAGCAGGGGGCCTGGGAACGGCGTCATGGAGCAGTACTTC
TRBD2,TRBJ2-7,-,TRBV29-1,CSSKEGLANEQYF,TGCAGCTCCAAGGAGGGACTAGCTAACGAGCAGTACTTC
-,TRBJ2-5,-,TRBV9,CASSAGDPTETQYF,TGTGCCAGCAGCGCGGGAGACCCGACGGAGACCCAGTACTTC
-,TRBJ2-7,-,TRBV7-3,CASSLLGPGEQYF,TGTGCCAGCAGCTTATTGGGGCCGGGGGAGCAGTACTTC
-,TRBJ2-3,-,TRBV28,CASSLAPSGDSQYF,TGTGCCAGCAGTTTAGCCCCCTCCGGGGATTCGCAGTATTTT
-,TRBJ2-7,few,TRBV27,CASRTGRLEQYF,TGTGCCAGCAGAACCGGAAGACTCGAGCAGTACTTC
-,TRBJ1-1,-,TRBV11-3,CASSLGGVGHTEAFF,TGTGCCAGCAGCTTAGGGGGCGTGGGTCACACTGAAGCTTTCTTT
TRBD1,TRBJ1-3,-,TRBV7-2,CASSPVTGGTIYF,TGTGCCAGCAGCCCCGTCACAGGGGGCACCATATATTTT
TRBD2,TRBJ2-3,-,TRBV5-1,CASSLGGSGSTDTQYF,TGCGCCAGCAGCTTGGGAGGTAGCGGGAGCACAGATACGCAGTATTTT
-,TRBJ1-1,-,TRBV4-1,CASSQERKPEAFF,TGCGCCAGCAGCCAAGAACGCAAGCCTGAAGCTTTCTTT